These 27 T cell receptor beta chains share one sample of origin, sequenced in a study of beta chain features in type 1 diabetes. Investigators reverse transcribed all isolated RNA, so they sequenced expressed TCRB transcripts. Libraries were prepared by immunoSEQ multiplex PCR; TCRdb keeps only in-frame clonotypes and omits some of them. The sample lists hundreds of thousands of clones, 13% occurring once. The antigens of these receptors remain unknown. Overall study findings and caveats: Shorter TCRB CDR3s, moderately but significantly so, were found in Type 1 diabetes patients in all four CD4+ subsets.

The source material was naive CD4+ T cells from blood. These receptors were collected from a man between 18 and 29 years old with type 1 diabetes.

This clone was counted a few times. The chain employs TRBV28 and TRBJ1-1; no reliable D call. The CDR3 is 12 residues long. Trimming took 6 bases from V and 0 from J, leaving 5 bases between them. CDR1 and CDR2 from the germline V gene are MDHEN and SYDVKM. The CDR3: CASRTLNTEAFF. The CDR3 DNA reads TGTGCCAGCAGGACTCTGAACACTGAAGCTTTCTTT.

The V and J genes are TRBV10-3 and TRBJ2-1; 7 bases fit TRBD1. Per germline, CDR1 ENHRY and CDR2 SYGVKD. The ends lost 11 bases at V and 1 base at J; junction bases unmatched: 14. The CDR3 covers 16 residues. The CDR3 loop reads CAQGVVARPSYNEQFF. CDR3 in DNA: TGTGCCCAGGGGGTAGTCGCCCGTCCTTCCTACAATGAGCAGTTCTTC.

There are a few counts of this clone. The chain uses TRBV4-1 and TRBJ1-4, with D possibly being TRBD1 (6 bases). Germline CDR1 is MGHRA and CDR2 is YSYEKL. Trimming took off 5 bases at V and 7 bases at J, with 14 bases between the two ends. The CDR3 extends over 14 amino acids. CDR3 loop: CASSRTGSAEKLFF. In DNA form, the CDR3 reads TGCGCCAGCAGCAGAACAGGGTCGGCTGAAAAACTGTTTTTT.

The chain is built from TRBV6-5 and TRBJ2-1; D gene uncertain. V lost 8 bases and J 3 bases, leaving 5 bases between the germline ends. CDR1 and CDR2 (germline): MNHEY, SVGAGI. There are 11 residues in the CDR3. CDR3 region: CASGFYNEQFF. DNA for the CDR3: TGTGCCAGCGGTTTCTACAATGAGCAGTTCTTC.

This clone was seen only a few times. The chain is built from TRBV7-3 and TRBJ2-3; 8 nucleotides agree with TRBD2. V shed 2 bases and J 8 bases; nucleotides not matched to a gene: 12. Germline CDR1 is SGHTA and CDR2 is FQGTGA. The CDR3 runs to 16 residues. The CDR3 DNA is TGTGCCAGCAGCTTAGACGGGGGGGCCCTCGGAGTTACGCAGTATTTT. Amino acids: CASSLDGGALGVTQYF. The whole variable domain, remainder taken from reference TRBV7-3 and TRBJ2-3, is GAGVSQTPSNKVTEKGKYVELRCDPISGHTALYWYRQSLGQGPEFLIYFQGTGAADDSGLPNDRFFAVRPEGSVSTLKIQRTERGDSAVYLCASSLDGGALGVTQYFGPGTRLTVL.

The chain joins TRBV25-1 to TRBJ2-7; no clear D gene. CDR3 length: 15 amino acids. V lost 5 bases and J lost 2, with 16 bases in between. The germline V gene encodes CDR1 MGHDK and CDR2 SYGVNS. CDR3 in amino acids: CASSQSQTIPYEQYF. As DNA, the CDR3 is TGTGCCAGCAGTCAATCCCAAACTATTCCCTACGAGCAGTACTTC.

There are a few counts of this clone. V and J are TRBV10-3 and TRBJ2-1; 9 bases fit TRBD2. The germline V gene has CDR1 ENHRY and CDR2 SYGVKD. The CDR3 loop spans 14 amino acids. With 6 bases clipped from V and 2 bases from J, the junction kept 2 bases outside the gene matches. The CDR3 coding sequence is TGTGCCATCAGAGCGGGGGGCACCTACAATGAGCAGTTCTTC. Its translation is CAIRAGGTYNEQFF.

This clone was detected only a few times. V gene TRBV10-3 combines with J gene TRBJ1-1; 7 bases map to TRBD1. The V gene's germline CDR1 is ENHRY and CDR2 SYGVKD. This CDR3 region has 13 residues. V was pared by 10 bases and J by 5 bases, with 10 bases of the junction left unmatched. In nucleotides, the CDR3 is TGTGCCACCGTTGGACAGGCCGAGACTGAAGCTTTCTTT. Amino acid sequence: CATVGQAETEAFF.

This sequence joins TRBV5-6 and TRBJ2-2; 9 bases are a match to TRBD1. The germline gives CDR1 SGHDT, CDR2 YYEEEE. With V trimmed by 6 bases and J by 3 bases, 9 bases remained unmatched. CDR3 length: 16 residues. This chain's CDR3 is CASTKTGTGYTGELFF. For the CDR3, the DNA is TGTGCCAGCACCAAAACCGGGACAGGGTACACCGGGGAGCTGTTTTTT.

This rearrangement joins TRBV13 to TRBJ2-3; 11 bases line up with TRBD2. Germline V lookup: CDR1 PRHDT, CDR2 FYEKMQ (reference sequence). The CDR3 has 17 amino acids. The V and J ends lost 5 bases and 2 bases, in that order; junction bases with no gene match: 9. The CDR3 sequence: CASSTRGTSGNTDTQYF. The CDR3 DNA reads as TGTGCCAGCAGCACTCGCGGGACTAGCGGAAACACAGATACGCAGTATTTT. The whole variable domain, remainder taken from reference TRBV13 and TRBJ2-3, is AAGVIQSPRHLIKEKRETATLKCYPIPRHDTVYWYQQGPGQDPQFLISFYEKMQSDKGSIPDRFSAQQFSDYHSELNMSSLELGDSALYFCASSTRGTSGNTDTQYFGPGTRLTVL.

This clone has a handful of counts. V usage is TRBV7-3 and J usage is TRBJ2-1; D is undetermined. Between the trimmed V and J ends, which lost 0 bases and 6 bases, there was a span of 12 bases. Per germline, CDR1 SGHTA and CDR2 FQGTGA. This CDR3 is built from 15 residues. For the CDR3, the DNA is TGTGCCAGCAGCTTAACCACCGGGTCTACCAATGAGCAGTTCTTC. Amino acids: CASSLTTGSTNEQFF.

V usage is TRBV29-1 and J usage is TRBJ2-3, with D unresolved. CDR1 is SQVTM, CDR2 ANQGSEA, per germline. Deletions cut 3 bases from V and 0 bases from J, with 7 bases between. The CDR3 sequence is 13 residues long. This CDR3 reads CSVDNESTDTQYF. Written as DNA, the CDR3 is TGCAGCGTTGACAACGAAAGCACAGATACGCAGTATTTT.

The chain combines TRBV11-1 with TRBJ2-1, with TRBD1 matching over 7 bases. Germline V gives CDR1 SGHAT, CDR2 FQDESV (reference sequence). The V gene end was trimmed by 5 bases and the J gene end by 1 base; junction bases not matched to a gene: 8. This CDR3 region has 16 residues. CDR3 nucleotide sequence: TGTGCCAGCAGCCTCATTAGACAGGGATCCTACAATGAGCAGTTCTTC. It specifies CASSLIRQGSYNEQFF. Complete variable domain (other parts from reference TRBV11-1 and TRBJ2-1): EAEVAQSPRYKITEKSQAVAFWCDPISGHATLYWYRQILGQGPELLVQFQDESVVDDSQLPKDRFSAERLKGVDSTLKIQPAELGDSAMYLCASSLIRQGSYNEQFFGPGTRLTVL.

The chain joins TRBV19 to TRBJ2-1; possibly TRBD1 or TRBD2 for D (5 bases each). Germline lookup yields CDR1 LNHDA and CDR2 SQIVND (reference sequence). The CDR3 is made up of 14 amino acids. V was clipped by 5 bases and J by 9 bases, with 17 bases between them. The CDR3 spells CASSGGPPSGEQFF. The CDR3 DNA sequence: TGTGCCAGTAGTGGGGGACCTCCCTCCGGTGAGCAGTTCTTC.

In its sample, this clone was seen a few times. The chain combines TRBV7-9 with TRBJ2-3; 8 bases fit TRBD2. Trimming cost V 11 bases and J 8 bases; bases outside gene matches: 18. The CDR3 length is 15 residues. From germline, CDR1 is SEHNR and CDR2 FQNEAQ (reference sequence). CDR3 protein: CAPRPPGGGQITQYF. CDR3 sequence (DNA): TGTGCCCCACGACCCCCCGGGGGGGGCCAGATTACGCAGTATTTT.

This clone has only a few counts. This specimen includes other DNA sequences encoding the same CDR3. The chain couples TRBV5-1 to TRBJ1-2, with no clear D. From germline, CDR1 is SGHRS and CDR2 YFSETQ. V was pared by 0 bases and J by 2 bases, with 5 bases between. This CDR3 has 13 residues. The CDR3 region is CASSLDSNYGYTF. DNA for the CDR3: TGCGCCAGCAGCTTGGACAGCAACTATGGCTACACCTTC.

This clone has only a few counts. The gene calls are TRBV4-1 and TRBJ2-1; 13 nucleotides align to TRBD2. Germline CDR1 is MGHRA and CDR2 is YSYEKL. V shed 3 bases, J shed 7 bases, and the junction held 9 bases outside the gene matches. The length of the CDR3 is 17 residues. CDR3: CASSQGLAGSRTNEQFF. The CDR3 DNA reads TGCGCCAGCAGCCAGGGACTAGCGGGGAGTCGCACGAATGAGCAGTTCTTC.

This clone showed up just a few times. The V gene is TRBV2, the J gene TRBJ1-1, with D hard to call. Germline V gene lookup returns CDR1 SNHLY and CDR2 FYNNEI. The V end was cut by 3 bases, the J end by 4 bases, with 15 bases between. The CDR3 loop spans 15 amino acids. The CDR3 spells CASSEALGVPTEAFF. The CDR3 DNA follows: TGTGCCAGCAGTGAGGCCCTTGGGGTCCCCACTGAAGCTTTCTTT.

The chain links TRBV6-5 to TRBJ2-1; 7 positions match TRBD1. The CDR3 runs to 15 residues. The germline V gene encodes CDR1 MNHEY and CDR2 SVGAGI. V was pared by 0 bases and J by 7 bases, with 6 bases of the junction left unmatched. The chain's CDR3 is CASSYSQGMANEQFF. Written as DNA, the CDR3 is TGTGCCAGCAGTTACTCACAGGGGATGGCGAATGAGCAGTTCTTC.

This clone was found a few times. This chain joins TRBV5-1 and TRBJ2-2; D is ambiguous. The V gene's germline CDR1 is SGHRS and CDR2 YFSETQ. The CDR3 is 13 residues long. V shed 4 bases and J shed 5 bases, with 9 bases lying between them. In DNA form, the CDR3 reads TGCGCCAGCAGCCACCAGGTTACCGGGGAGCTGTTTTTT. Translated: CASSHQVTGELFF.

With respect to this clone: A junction boundary mismatches the germline segment, possibly from a read error. This sequence joins TRBV7-7 and TRBJ2-7; perhaps TRBD1 as D (5 bases). The V gene's germline CDR1 is SSHAT and CDR2 FNYEAQ (reference sequence). The CDR3 loop spans 14 amino acids. The CDR3 nucleotides read TGTGCTAGCAGCCCAGGGATGTTTTTTAGCGAGCAGTACTTC. Its protein is CASSPGMFFSEQYF.

In its sample, this clone was seen a few times. The rearrangement joins TRBV10-3 to TRBJ1-1; TRBD1 is a possible D gene (5 bases). Germline lookup yields CDR1 ENHRY and CDR2 SYGVKD. This CDR3 has 13 amino acids. V lost 3 bases to trimming and J lost 1 base, with 6 bases between them. The CDR3 region has the DNA TGTGCCATCAGTGAAGGGGAGAACACTGAAGCTTTCTTT. It translates to CAISEGENTEAFF.

Comment on this clone: Other DNA sequences in this specimen translate into the identical CDR3. The rearrangement uses TRBV5-1 and TRBJ2-3, with 7 bases identical to TRBD1. V lost 0 bases to trimming and J lost 5 bases; unmatched junction nucleotides: 0. The germline V gene has CDR1 SGHRS and CDR2 YFSETQ. The CDR3 has 13 amino acids. CDR3 amino acids: CASSLGTGDTQYF. The CDR3 nucleotides read TGCGCCAGCAGCTTGGGGACAGGAGATACGCAGTATTTT.

The J gene is TRBJ2-3, the V gene TRBV10-3; D ambiguous. CDR1 and CDR2 (germline): ENHRY, SYGVKD. The CDR3 loop spans 11 amino acids. V dropped 4 bases and J dropped 5 bases, with 4 bases sitting between them. In nucleotides, the CDR3 is TGTGCCATCAGTGTATTAGATACGCAGTATTTT. This sequence encodes CAISVLDTQYF.

The chain joins TRBV29-1 to TRBJ2-1; TRBD2 aligns across 8 bases. Germline V lookup: CDR1 SQVTM, CDR2 ANQGSEA. J lost 1 base, V lost 5 bases, and 7 bases had no gene match. The CDR3 loop spans 15 amino acids. DNA for the CDR3: TGCAGCGTTCGAACGGGGGGGCCGTCCTACAATGAGCAGTTCTTC. Amino acids: CSVRTGGPSYNEQFF.

This chain uses TRBV28 with TRBJ2-2, with 12 bases fitting TRBD2. The CDR3 is 16 amino acids. Unmatched junction bases numbered 3, after V lost 5 bases and J lost 2 bases. CDR1 and CDR2 (germline): MDHEN, SYDVKM. CDR3 in amino acids: CASSALAGGNTGELFF. The CDR3, as DNA: TGTGCCAGCAGTGCACTAGCGGGGGGAAACACCGGGGAGCTGTTTTTT.

This clone was seen a few times. The V call is TRBV27, the J call TRBJ1-2, with D perhaps matching TRBD1 (5 bases). The germline gives CDR1 MNHEY, CDR2 SMNVEV (reference sequence). V gave up 3 bases and J gave up 4 bases, with 9 bases separating them. The CDR3 spans 13 residues. The CDR3 coding sequence is TGTGCCAGCAGTTTGGGCGGGACCTATGGCTACACCTTC. It codes for CASSLGGTYGYTF.